This T cell receptor (beta chain) was sequenced in a study of T-cell reconstitution after alpha-beta-depleted transplantation in children. Unique molecular identifiers were built into the TCRbeta library. Using its own MiXCR run on the PCR reads, TCRdb lists one record per CDR3 protein. In the table there are almost 400,000 distinct CDR3 sequences, around 21% of which are singletons. This CDR3 is built from 14 residues. The junction had 2 bases not matched to a gene; V was cut back by 4 bases and J by 5 bases. Germline lookup yields CDR1 SGHVS and CDR2 FQNEAQ. Sequenced material: PBMCs from the stem cell graft donor, taken from the stem cell graft. The V and J genes are TRBV7-8 and TRBJ1-6; TRBD1 agrees at 7 bases. This clonotype was sampled from a human donor who donated a stem cell graft to a child with acute myeloid leukemia. CDR3 protein: CASSSDRDNSPLHF. The CDR3 DNA reads TGTGCCAGCAGCTCAGACAGGGATAATTCACCCCTCCACTTT.